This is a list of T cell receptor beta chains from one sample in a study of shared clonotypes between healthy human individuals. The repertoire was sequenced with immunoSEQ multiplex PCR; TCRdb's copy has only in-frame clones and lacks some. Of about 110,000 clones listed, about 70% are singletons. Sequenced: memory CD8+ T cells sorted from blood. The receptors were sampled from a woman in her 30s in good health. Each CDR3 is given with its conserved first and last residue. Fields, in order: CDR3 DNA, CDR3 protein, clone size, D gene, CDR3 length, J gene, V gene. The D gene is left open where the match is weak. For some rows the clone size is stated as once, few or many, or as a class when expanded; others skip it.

cdr3_nt: TGCAGCGGCGGACTAGCGGGAATCAATGAGCAGTTCTTC
cdr3_aa: CSGGLAGINEQFF
clone_size: -
d_call: TRBD2
cdr3_length: 13
j_call: TRBJ2-1
v_call: TRBV29-1

cdr3_nt: TGTGCCACCAGCAGAGAGCTAGGACTCCCCTACGAGCAGTACTTC
cdr3_aa: CATSRELGLPYEQYF
clone_size: -
d_call: -
cdr3_length: 15
j_call: TRBJ2-7
v_call: TRBV15

cdr3_nt: TGTGCCAGCAGCAGAGGACAGGGGGCGTTTTTTGGTGAGCAGTACTTC
cdr3_aa: CASSRGQGAFFGEQYF
clone_size: -
d_call: TRBD1
cdr3_length: 16
j_call: TRBJ2-7
v_call: TRBV28

cdr3_nt: TGTGCCAGCAGCTTCGGAGCGGGTATATCCTACGAGCAGTACTTC
cdr3_aa: CASSFGAGISYEQYF
clone_size: -
d_call: -
cdr3_length: 15
j_call: TRBJ2-7
v_call: TRBV5-4

cdr3_nt: TGTGCCAGCAGTTTAGGACGATTTTACGAGCAGTACTTC
cdr3_aa: CASSLGRFYEQYF
clone_size: few
d_call: -
cdr3_length: 13
j_call: TRBJ2-7
v_call: TRBV28

cdr3_nt: TGTGCCAGCAGTCTTAGGGGCCTTCCGGGGAAACTGTTTTTT
cdr3_aa: CASSLRGLPGKLFF
clone_size: -
d_call: -
cdr3_length: 14
j_call: TRBJ1-4
v_call: TRBV2

cdr3_nt: TGTGCCAGCAGTATCTGGACTAGCGGGAGGGGGCCAGATACGCAGTATTTT
cdr3_aa: CASSIWTSGRGPDTQYF
clone_size: -
d_call: TRBD2
cdr3_length: 17
j_call: TRBJ2-3
v_call: TRBV28

cdr3_nt: TGTGCCAGCAGCTTGGTTCGACACCCGTCCCCCGGCAACTATGGCTACACCTTC
cdr3_aa: CASSLVRHPSPGNYGYTF
clone_size: -
d_call: -
cdr3_length: 18
j_call: TRBJ1-2
v_call: TRBV11-2

cdr3_nt: TGTGCCAGCAGTCACGGAGAGACCCAGTACTTC
cdr3_aa: CASSHGETQYF
clone_size: -
d_call: -
cdr3_length: 11
j_call: TRBJ2-5
v_call: TRBV7-9

cdr3_nt: TGTGCCAGCAGCGCGGGAGGCCTAGACAATGAGCAGTTCTTC
cdr3_aa: CASSAGGLDNEQFF
clone_size: -
d_call: TRBD2
cdr3_length: 14
j_call: TRBJ2-1
v_call: TRBV9

cdr3_nt: TGTGCCAGCAGCCTAAGTATCGGGGTGTCATTGGATGAGCAGTTCTTC
cdr3_aa: CASSLSIGVSLDEQFF
clone_size: -
d_call: -
cdr3_length: 16
j_call: TRBJ2-1
v_call: TRBV7-7

cdr3_nt: TGTGCCAGCAGCTTTACCACAGGGGCGTACGAGCAGTACTTC
cdr3_aa: CASSFTTGAYEQYF
clone_size: -
d_call: TRBD1
cdr3_length: 14
j_call: TRBJ2-7
v_call: TRBV7-2

cdr3_nt: TGTGCAAGTCGCTCCCGGGACAAGGGAAACATTCAGTACTTC
cdr3_aa: CASRSRDKGNIQYF
clone_size: -
d_call: -
cdr3_length: 14
j_call: TRBJ2-4
v_call: TRBV12-2

cdr3_nt: TGTGCCAGCAGTCTAGGACTAGCAAATAATGAGCAGTTCTTC
cdr3_aa: CASSLGLANNEQFF
clone_size: -
d_call: TRBD2
cdr3_length: 14
j_call: TRBJ2-1
v_call: TRBV27

cdr3_nt: TGTGCCAGCAGCGTAGCCTGGGGGAACACTGAAGCTTTCTTT
cdr3_aa: CASSVAWGNTEAFF
clone_size: -
d_call: -
cdr3_length: 14
j_call: TRBJ1-1
v_call: TRBV9

cdr3_nt: TGTGCCAGCACTCTGGGACTAGCGGGAGACGAGCAGTACTTC
cdr3_aa: CASTLGLAGDEQYF
clone_size: -
d_call: TRBD2
cdr3_length: 14
j_call: TRBJ2-7
v_call: TRBV28

cdr3_nt: TGTGCCAGCGCCGGTCCCCTAGCGGGAGTTATTGTTTTGTACAATGAGCAGTTCTTC
cdr3_aa: CASAGPLAGVIVLYNEQFF
clone_size: -
d_call: TRBD2
cdr3_length: 19
j_call: TRBJ2-1
v_call: TRBV2

cdr3_nt: TGTGCCAGCAGTCGGGGTTTCGGACAGAGTCATCAGCCCCAGCATTTT
cdr3_aa: CASSRGFGQSHQPQHF
clone_size: -
d_call: -
cdr3_length: 16
j_call: TRBJ1-5
v_call: TRBV27

cdr3_nt: TGCGCCAGCAGCCGCAAGCATGGGAGTCCCGGCTCCTACGAGCAGTACTTC
cdr3_aa: CASSRKHGSPGSYEQYF
clone_size: once
d_call: -
cdr3_length: 17
j_call: TRBJ2-7
v_call: TRBV4-1

cdr3_nt: TGTGCCAGCAGTCTCACTCTAGCGGCCTACAATGAGCAGTTCTTC
cdr3_aa: CASSLTLAAYNEQFF
clone_size: -
d_call: TRBD2
cdr3_length: 15
j_call: TRBJ2-1
v_call: TRBV27

cdr3_nt: TGTGCCAGCAGCTTCAGCCAGAGCTACGAGCAGTACTTC
cdr3_aa: CASSFSQSYEQYF
clone_size: -
d_call: -
cdr3_length: 13
j_call: TRBJ2-7
v_call: TRBV7-8

cdr3_nt: TGTGCCAGCAGCCCCGGGCACGGGCAGAGCTCCTACGAGCAGTACTTC
cdr3_aa: CASSPGHGQSSYEQYF
clone_size: -
d_call: -
cdr3_length: 16
j_call: TRBJ2-7
v_call: TRBV9

cdr3_nt: TGTGCCAGCAGTTTATACGGCAGGGGACTCTACGAGCAGTACTTC
cdr3_aa: CASSLYGRGLYEQYF
clone_size: -
d_call: -
cdr3_length: 15
j_call: TRBJ2-7
v_call: TRBV27

cdr3_nt: TGTGCCAGCTCACCACCTAGGCGAGGGACCCAGTACTTC
cdr3_aa: CASSPPRRGTQYF
clone_size: -
d_call: -
cdr3_length: 13
j_call: TRBJ2-5
v_call: TRBV18

cdr3_nt: TGTGCCAGCAGCGTAGCTATGGGGGACGCCTACGAGCAGTACTTC
cdr3_aa: CASSVAMGDAYEQYF
clone_size: few
d_call: -
cdr3_length: 15
j_call: TRBJ2-7
v_call: TRBV9

cdr3_nt: TGTGCCAGCAGTGTATGGGGACTAGCGAAATCCTACGAGCAGTACTTC
cdr3_aa: CASSVWGLAKSYEQYF
clone_size: -
d_call: TRBD2
cdr3_length: 16
j_call: TRBJ2-7
v_call: TRBV6-1

cdr3_nt: TGCAGCGTTGAAGATCCCTACGAGCAGTACTTC
cdr3_aa: CSVEDPYEQYF
clone_size: -
d_call: -
cdr3_length: 11
j_call: TRBJ2-7
v_call: TRBV29-1

cdr3_nt: TGCGCCAGCAGCTATCGGTTTCTGACTAGGGGATACGAGCAGTACTTC
cdr3_aa: CASSYRFLTRGYEQYF
clone_size: -
d_call: -
cdr3_length: 16
j_call: TRBJ2-7
v_call: TRBV4-1

cdr3_nt: TGTGCCAGCAGCCTCGCCGGGGTGGGCACAGATACGCAGTATTTT
cdr3_aa: CASSLAGVGTDTQYF
clone_size: -
d_call: -
cdr3_length: 15
j_call: TRBJ2-3
v_call: TRBV9

cdr3_nt: TGTGCCAGCAGGGGGGTGGATGGCACTGAAGCTTTCTTT
cdr3_aa: CASRGVDGTEAFF
clone_size: -
d_call: -
cdr3_length: 13
j_call: TRBJ1-1
v_call: TRBV13

cdr3_nt: TGTGCCATCAGTGATTACTGGACAGGGACTGGGGCCAACGTCCTGACTTTC
cdr3_aa: CAISDYWTGTGANVLTF
clone_size: -
d_call: TRBD1
cdr3_length: 17
j_call: TRBJ2-6
v_call: TRBV10-3

cdr3_nt: TGTGCCAGCAGCTTAAGTAATTCACCCCTCCACTTT
cdr3_aa: CASSLSNSPLHF
clone_size: -
d_call: -
cdr3_length: 12
j_call: TRBJ1-6
v_call: TRBV7-9

cdr3_nt: TGTGCCAGCAAAGTGGCCGACAGGGGCGCTGAAGCTTTCTTT
cdr3_aa: CASKVADRGAEAFF
clone_size: -
d_call: TRBD1
cdr3_length: 14
j_call: TRBJ1-1
v_call: TRBV27

cdr3_nt: TGTGCCAGCGCGCCTTCGGGACTCTTTAATGAAAAACTGTTTTTT
cdr3_aa: CASAPSGLFNEKLFF
clone_size: -
d_call: -
cdr3_length: 15
j_call: TRBJ1-4
v_call: TRBV5-8

cdr3_nt: TGTGCCAGCAGTGACTCGACAGGGGGCACTGAAGCTTTCTTT
cdr3_aa: CASSDSTGGTEAFF
clone_size: -
d_call: TRBD1
cdr3_length: 14
j_call: TRBJ1-1
v_call: TRBV6-4

cdr3_nt: TGTGCCAGCACATCATACAGGGGCCGTGGCTATGGCTACACCTTC
cdr3_aa: CASTSYRGRGYGYTF
clone_size: once
d_call: TRBD1
cdr3_length: 15
j_call: TRBJ1-2
v_call: TRBV6-6

cdr3_nt: TGCGCCACCGGCTCAGGGGATGCTAGCACAGATACGCAGTATTTT
cdr3_aa: CATGSGDASTDTQYF
clone_size: large
d_call: -
cdr3_length: 15
j_call: TRBJ2-3
v_call: TRBV5-1

cdr3_nt: TGTGCCACCAGCAGAGATTCTCGGCTAGCGGGAGGGCCGGCCCCCTTTGGGCAGTTCTTC
cdr3_aa: CATSRDSRLAGGPAPFGQFF
clone_size: -
d_call: TRBD2
cdr3_length: 20
j_call: TRBJ2-1
v_call: TRBV15

cdr3_nt: TGCGCCAGCAGCTTCAATCGACTGAGGAATTACAATGAGCAGTTCTTC
cdr3_aa: CASSFNRLRNYNEQFF
clone_size: -
d_call: -
cdr3_length: 16
j_call: TRBJ2-1
v_call: TRBV5-1

cdr3_nt: TGTGCCAGTTTTACTCCCGGGCTAGGGACCCTCGGATGTTGCTCCTACGAGCAGTACTTC
cdr3_aa: CASFTPGLGTLGCCSYEQYF
clone_size: -
d_call: -
cdr3_length: 20
j_call: TRBJ2-7
v_call: TRBV7-8

cdr3_nt: TGTGCCAGCAGCCAAGCCGGACCCGAGGGAACAGCTTCCTACGAGCAGTACTTC
cdr3_aa: CASSQAGPEGTASYEQYF
clone_size: -
d_call: -
cdr3_length: 18
j_call: TRBJ2-7
v_call: TRBV4-2

cdr3_nt: TGTGCCAGTAGACCGGGACAGAGCTCCTACGAGCAGTACTTC
cdr3_aa: CASRPGQSSYEQYF
clone_size: -
d_call: TRBD1
cdr3_length: 14
j_call: TRBJ2-7
v_call: TRBV19